A selection of T cell receptor beta chains follows, all from one sample in a study of a mutant IDH1 vaccine in newly diagnosed glioma. The antigens for these receptors are not known. TCRdb's table, derived via immunoSEQ multiplex PCR, lists solely in-frame clones and lacks some. Here the sample spans roughly 51,000 clones, approximately 84% being singletons. This specimen consisted of PBMCs, obtained from a glioma patient whose treatment included an IDH1 peptide vaccine. The receptor set was obtained from a woman aged 25-40 years with glioma. Some clones in this sample may be carry-over from other donors' samples. Both conserved end residues are trimmed from each CDR3.

TRBV7-9	TRBJ1-1	ASSLVISWTTEAF
TRBV6-6	TRBJ2-5	ASSRGGKREETQY
TRBV5-1	TRBJ2-7	ASSHGQALYEQY
TRBV18	TRBJ1-1	ASSPGGASRTEAF
TRBV15	TRBJ1-5	ATSRDRGGGQPQH
TRBV5-4	TRBJ2-5	AYQPGGLETQY
TRBV6-6	TRBJ1-1	ASSRTGGQNTEAF
TRBV5-4	TRBJ2-3	ASSLISRGYTDTQY
TRBV19	TRBJ1-2	ASSIELDGDYYGYT
TRBV4-1	TRBJ2-3	ASSPRADTQY
TRBV19	TRBJ1-1	ASKSGLNTEAF
TRBV14	TRBJ2-2	ASSQVVMNTGELF
TRBV10-3	TRBJ1-2	AITGGQGYGYT
TRBV19	TRBJ2-3	ASSGGAGTQY
TRBV6-6	TRBJ1-2	ASSSLEGAQGYT
TRBV25-1	TRBJ1-1	ASSRNTEAF
TRBV6-5	TRBJ2-7	ASSYSIDWGGEQY
TRBV29-1	TRBJ2-5	STQGFDLGRETQY
TRBV9	TRBJ2-1	ASKAGLRSGGYNEQF
TRBV7-6	TRBJ1-5	ASSYNSGAQPQH
TRBV18	TRBJ1-1	ASSPGTDLRAF
TRBV30	TRBJ2-7	AWRRTGVSYEQY
TRBV10-3	TRBJ2-5	AILARGQETQY
TRBV19	TRBJ1-5	ASSLLGGPSNQPQH
TRBV7-6	TRBJ2-2	ASSLDGGGAGELF
TRBV5-6	TRBJ1-2	ASSFDRGEGYT
TRBV2	TRBJ2-6	ASKGQPSGANVLT
TRBV4-2	TRBJ2-1	ASSQDVTGNEQF
TRBV2	TRBJ2-7	ARSGTDSYEQY
TRBV11-1	TRBJ2-4	ASSFQENIQY
TRBV10-3	TRBJ2-7	AISDTSRSSYEQY
TRBV10-1	TRBJ2-1	ASEGPLGRQF
TRBV13	TRBJ2-7	ASKVSASYEQY
TRBV12-5	TRBJ1-5	ASGLVPGGQPQH
TRBV5-6	TRBJ1-4	ASSPGQLGEKLF
TRBV27	TRBJ2-5	ASRLSYRNLQETQY
TRBV2	TRBJ1-5	ASKPGTGGNQPQH
TRBV2	TRBJ1-1	ASSAEMNTEAF
TRBV10-1	TRBJ2-3	ASMGGRGDADTQY
TRBV5-1	TRBJ2-4	ASSSNPWLNIQY
TRBV18	TRBJ1-2	ASSPLGGAGYT
TRBV9	TRBJ1-3	ASSVAPGSSGNTIY
TRBV6-5	TRBJ1-1	ASSYMEIGTEAF
TRBV19	TRBJ1-5	ASSYRVNQPQH
TRBV19	TRBJ1-3	ASSFNLRSSGNTIY
TRBV19	TRBJ2-5	ASRDSGGGRETQY
TRBV25-1	TRBJ1-3	ASSESGTKGNTIY
TRBV7-8	TRBJ2-7	ASSLNLGGEQY
TRBV7-2	TRBJ1-4	ASSFDSYRGTNEKLF
TRBV2	TRBJ1-1	ASREGFNPEAF
TRBV12-5	TRBJ1-1	ASGSGTEAF
TRBV6-5	TRBJ1-2	ASRFSDRGYYGYT
TRBV30	TRBJ2-7	AWADAYEQY
TRBV6-4	TRBJ1-2	ASSDSKAGPYGYT